These 32 T cell receptor beta chains share one sample of origin, sequenced in a study of cytomegalovirus exposure and HLA in healthy donors. TCRdb keeps only in-frame clones here, not all; method: immunoSEQ multiplex PCR. The table records 100,000 to 150,000 clones, approximately 89% of them present only once. The specimen sequenced was PBMCs. These receptors all come from a man aged 25-45 years in good health and CMV-seronegative.

The rearrangement links TRBV7-2 to TRBJ2-2; 8 bases are a match to TRBD1. The CDR3 sequence is 14 residues long. Trimming removed 5 bases from V and 6 bases from J; junction bases left unmatched: 5. In germline, CDR1 is SGHTA, CDR2 FQGNSA. For the CDR3, the DNA is TGTGCCAGCAGCGACAGGGGCTTCGCCGGGGAGCTGTTTTTT. It yields the protein CASSDRGFAGELFF. The variable domain in full, with the rest retrieved from reference TRBV7-2 and TRBJ2-2, is GAGVSQSPSNKVTEKGKDVELRCDPISGHTALYWYRQSLGQGLEFLIYFQGNSAPDKSGLPSDRFSAERTGGSVSTLTIQRTQQEDSAVYLCASSDRGFAGELFFGEGSRLTVL.

The chain employs TRBV29-1 and TRBJ2-2; a weak D match, TRBD1 (6 bases). Trimming left V 7 bases short and J 3 bases short, with 12 bases between. The CDR3 has 13 residues. The germline CDR1 and CDR2 sequences are SQVTM and ANQGSEA. Here the CDR3 reads CSGLQGYTGELFF. The CDR3 DNA follows: TGCAGCGGTCTACAGGGTTACACCGGGGAGCTGTTTTTT.

V is TRBV4-1 and J is TRBJ2-3; no clear D gene. Germline CDR1 is MGHRA and CDR2 is YSYEKL. The CDR3 consists of 15 residues. Trimming shortened V by 3 bases and J by 0 bases, and 10 bases separated the two germline ends. The CDR3 nucleotides are TGCGCCAGCAGCCACGAGTCGCCTAGCACAGATACGCAGTATTTT. This codes for CASSHESPSTDTQYF.

In the case of this clone: Other DNA sequences in this specimen translate into the identical CDR3. The V and J genes are TRBV6-1 and TRBJ1-6; perhaps TRBD1 as D (5 bases). CDR1 and CDR2 (germline): MNHNS, SASEGT. V gave up 6 bases and J gave up 4 bases, with 10 bases separating them. The CDR3 has 14 amino acids. This chain's CDR3 is CASSAGPYNSPLHF. The CDR3 coding sequence is TGTGCCAGCAGCGCGGGGCCTTATAATTCACCCCTCCACTTT.

V is TRBV2 and J is TRBJ2-3, with TRBD2 matching 10 bases. With V trimmed by 6 bases and J by 6 bases, 12 bases remained unmatched. In germline, CDR1 is SNHLY, CDR2 FYNNEI. This CDR3 contains 16 residues. In DNA, the CDR3 is TGTGCCAGCAGGATGAGCGGGGGGGCCGTTTTGGATACGCAGTATTTT. This translates into CASRMSGGAVLDTQYF.

This chain connects TRBV27 to TRBJ1-2; D might be TRBD1 (6 bases). The ends were cut back, 3 bases at V and 6 bases at J, with 14 bases in the middle. Germline CDR1 is MNHEY and CDR2 is SMNVEV (reference sequence). The CDR3 is made up of 14 amino acids. This CDR3 is CASSFGGYRDGYTF. The CDR3 nucleotides read TGTGCCAGCAGTTTTGGGGGATACAGGGATGGCTACACCTTC.

This chain connects TRBV6-5 to TRBJ1-6; 7 bases map to TRBD1. The CDR3 is 15 amino acids. The ends lost 6 bases at V and 7 bases at J; junction bases unmatched: 9. Per the germline V gene, CDR1 is MNHEY and CDR2 is SVGAGI. CDR3 sequence: CASRGLRDSNSPLHF. The CDR3 DNA follows: TGTGCCAGCAGAGGACTGCGGGACAGCAATTCACCCCTCCACTTT.

The chain is built from TRBV7-2 and TRBJ2-7, with a weak D call TRBD2 (5 bases). The CDR3 runs 15 residues. Deletions cut 1 base from V and 3 bases from J, with 13 bases between. Germline values: CDR1 SGHTA, CDR2 FQGNSA. The CDR3 DNA reads TGTGCCAGCAGCTTAGTTCACGGGGAACTCTACGAGCAGTACTTC. Translated: CASSLVHGELYEQYF.

This chain uses TRBV11-2 with TRBJ2-5; D is undetermined. Per germline, CDR1 SGHAT and CDR2 FQNNGV. This CDR3 contains 13 residues. The ends were cut back, 1 base at V and 4 bases at J, with 7 bases in the middle. CDR3 nucleotides: TGTGCCAGCAGCTTAGTCGGTGGAGAGACCCAGTACTTC. Its translation: CASSLVGGETQYF.

This chain links TRBV4-3 with TRBJ2-1; 10 bases are a match to TRBD1. Germline V gene sequence: CDR1 LGHNA, CDR2 YSLEER. The CDR3 loop spans 17 amino acids. Trimming took 3 bases from V and 5 from J; bases not matched to a gene: 10. CDR3: CASSHWPGQGTHNEQFF. The CDR3 nucleotides are TGCGCCAGCAGCCATTGGCCGGGACAGGGGACACACAATGAGCAGTTCTTC.

The chain recombines TRBV9 with TRBJ2-3; D unresolved. The germline gives CDR1 SGDLS, CDR2 YYNGEE. The CDR3 runs 13 residues. Trimming removed 7 bases from V and 0 bases from J, with 9 bases in between. CDR3 region: CASESGSTDTQYF. The CDR3 coding sequence is TGTGCCAGCGAATCCGGGAGCACAGATACGCAGTATTTT.

This clone is a singleton in its sample. V usage is TRBV6-5 and J usage is TRBJ2-1; unclear D gene. Trimming took 0 bases from V and 13 from J, leaving 19 bases between them. Germline loops: CDR1 MNHEY, CDR2 SVGAGI. The CDR3 consists of 15 residues. The CDR3, as DNA: TGTGCCAGCAGTTACTCGCCAGATTCAAGCGCCCCCCAGTTCTTC. Translated, it gives CASSYSPDSSAPQFF.

This chain joins TRBV9 and TRBJ2-5, with 11 positions matching TRBD2. V was pared by 3 bases and J by 5 bases, with 9 bases of the junction left unmatched. The CDR3 runs 16 residues. Germline V gene data show CDR1 as SGDLS and CDR2 as YYNGEE. For the CDR3, the DNA is TGTGCCAGCAGCGAGGGACTAGCGGCGGGAGGGGAGACCCAGTACTTC. Translation gives CASSEGLAAGGETQYF.

The CDR3 sequence is CASSVAISRQRYGYTF. CDR3 DNA sequence: TGTGCCAGCAGCGTAGCGATAAGCCGTCAGCGCTATGGCTACACCTTC. The chain has TRBV9 and TRBJ1-2; D not certain. The germline V gene encodes CDR1 SGDLS and CDR2 YYNGEE. The CDR3 runs 16 residues. The ends were cut back, 0 bases at V and 4 bases at J, with 16 bases in the middle.

The CDR3 reads CASSPGLAGNQETQYF. Here the CDR3 DNA reads TGTGCCAGCAGCCCAGGACTAGCGGGGAACCAAGAGACCCAGTACTTC. The genes are TRBV28 and TRBJ2-5; TRBD2 matches at 12 bases. The CDR3 spans 16 residues. Germline V CDR1 and CDR2: MDHEN, SYDVKM. V was pared by 6 bases and J by 0 bases, with 5 bases of the junction left unmatched.

The chain recombines TRBV6-1 with TRBJ1-6; TRBD1 might be the D (6 bases). V lost 8 bases and J 7 bases, leaving 18 bases between the germline ends. CDR1 and CDR2 (germline): MNHNS, SASEGT. This CDR3 contains 15 residues. The CDR3 DNA reads as TGTGCCAGCCGAGCGACGGCAGGGGTCAATTCACCCCTCCACTTT. Encoded protein: CASRATAGVNSPLHF.

The genes are TRBV19 and TRBJ1-5, with D possibly matching TRBD1 (5 bases). Germline V gives CDR1 LNHDA, CDR2 SQIVND (reference sequence). CDR3 length: 15 residues. V shed 11 bases and J shed 6 bases, with 23 bases lying between them. The CDR3 protein is CAGGVGQGEFQPQHF. CDR3 nucleotides: TGTGCCGGGGGGGTAGGTCAGGGTGAATTTCAGCCCCAGCATTTT. Full variable domain (missing parts from reference TRBV19 and TRBJ1-5): DGGITQSPKYLFRKEGQNVTLSCEQNLNHDAMYWYRQDPGQGLRLIYYSQIVNDFQKGDIAEGYSVSREKKESFPLTVTSAQKNPTAFYLCAGGVGQGEFQPQHFGDGTRLSIL.

The chain is built from TRBV28 and TRBJ2-7; D is possibly TRBD1 (6 bases). Trimming shortened V by 6 bases and J by 3 bases, and 18 bases separated the two germline ends. Germline assignment: CDR1 MDHEN and CDR2 SYDVKM. The CDR3 covers 15 residues. The CDR3 reads CASSLTPGTNYEQYF. CDR3 DNA sequence: TGTGCCAGCAGCCTTACCCCCGGGACAAACTACGAGCAGTACTTC.

This sequence joins TRBV9 and TRBJ1-2; 12 bases line up with TRBD1. Germline CDR1 and CDR2: SGDLS and YYNGEE. CDR3 length equals 16 residues. The V segment lost 4 bases and the J segment 1 base; nucleotides outside the gene matches: 5. The CDR3: CASSRDRGRVNYGYTF. As DNA, the CDR3 is TGTGCCAGCAGCCGGGACAGGGGGCGCGTTAACTATGGCTACACCTTC.

J is TRBJ2-1 and V is TRBV9; D is perhaps TRBD2 (5 bases). This CDR3 region has 16 residues. Trimming cost V 0 bases and J 0 bases, with 10 bases left between them. Looked up from germline, CDR1 is SGDLS and CDR2 is YYNGEE. CDR3 sequence: CASSVDPGISYNEQFF. CDR3 DNA: TGTGCCAGCAGCGTAGACCCCGGGATCTCCTACAATGAGCAGTTCTTC.

This sequence joins TRBV19 and TRBJ1-2; TRBD1 aligns across 9 bases. V lost 6 bases, J lost 4 bases, and 6 bases stayed unmatched. Per the germline V gene, CDR1 is LNHDA and CDR2 is SQIVND (reference sequence). CDR3 length equals 14 residues. The CDR3 protein is CASSLGQGGYGYTF. The CDR3, as DNA: TGTGCCAGTAGCCTGGGACAGGGCGGCTATGGCTACACCTTC.

V usage is TRBV19 and J usage is TRBJ1-3, with a possible D match to TRBD1 (6 bases). Per the germline V gene, CDR1 is LNHDA and CDR2 is SQIVND (reference sequence). The V end was cut by 4 bases, the J end by 3 bases, with 13 bases between. The CDR3 is made up of 15 amino acids. The CDR3 bases are TGTGCCAGTAGTAACCTCGGGACACGTGGAAACACCATATATTTT. Translating it yields CASSNLGTRGNTIYF.

This chain uses TRBV29-1 with TRBJ2-7, with 7 bases lining up with TRBD1. V shed 7 bases, J shed 2 bases, and the junction held 8 bases outside the gene matches. CDR3 size: 13 residues. Germline V gene data show CDR1 as SQVTM and CDR2 as ANQGSEA. The DNA of the CDR3 is TGCAGCGCCTCCGGGACAGCAACCTACGAGCAGTACTTC. Protein product: CSASGTATYEQYF.

The chain joins TRBV7-9 to TRBJ2-3; TRBD2 agrees at 12 bases. The CDR3 extends over 15 amino acids. Germline V gene sequence: CDR1 SEHNR, CDR2 FQNEAQ (reference sequence). The V gene end was trimmed by 5 bases and the J gene end by 5 bases; junction bases not matched to a gene: 5. This CDR3 is CASSQLAGGVDTQYF. The CDR3 nucleotides read TGTGCCAGCAGCCAACTAGCGGGGGGCGTAGATACGCAGTATTTT.

The chain combines TRBV7-8 with TRBJ2-1; 8 bases match TRBD2. Unmatched junction bases numbered 13, after V lost 7 bases and J lost 8 bases. This CDR3 has 15 amino acids. Germline-derived CDR1 and CDR2 are SGHVS and FQNEAQ. The CDR3 protein is CASKASRGGRDEQFF. The CDR3 DNA follows: TGTGCCAGCAAGGCGAGTCGCGGGGGGAGAGATGAGCAGTTCTTC.

The chain is built from TRBV7-2 and TRBJ1-5; 7 bases align to TRBD1. Per germline, CDR1 SGHTA and CDR2 FQGNSA. The CDR3 totals 15 residues. V lost 6 bases to trimming and J lost 0 bases; unmatched junction nucleotides: 5. The CDR3 spells CASSSGGGSNQPQHF. CDR3 coding DNA: TGTGCCAGCAGTTCAGGGGGAGGTAGCAATCAGCCCCAGCATTTT.

The genes are TRBV4-3 and TRBJ2-1; 10 bases agree with TRBD2. The CDR3 has 16 amino acids. Germline V gives CDR1 LGHNA, CDR2 YSLEER. After removal of 0 bases from V and 8 bases from J, the junction contained 7 bases not matched to a gene. Written as DNA, the CDR3 is TGCGCCAGCAGCCAAGACAGGGCTAGCGGGGGCCATGAGCAGTTCTTC. Translated, it gives CASSQDRASGGHEQFF.

This clone was observed once. The rearrangement uses TRBV4-1 and TRBJ2-2; a weak D match, TRBD1 (5 bases). V was pared by 6 bases and J by 4 bases, with 12 bases between. This CDR3 comprises 14 residues. CDR1 is MGHRA, CDR2 YSYEKL, per germline. CDR3 protein: CASSKGPGTGELFF. DNA of the CDR3: TGCGCCAGCAGTAAGGGGCCGGGCACCGGGGAGCTGTTTTTT.

V and J are TRBV5-1 and TRBJ2-7; TRBD1 agrees at 10 bases. The CDR3 is 14 residues long. V lost 4 bases and J lost 7; bases outside the gene matches: 8. The germline V gene encodes CDR1 SGHRS and CDR2 YFSETQ. Written as DNA, the CDR3 is TGCGCCAGCAGCGCGGGACAGGGGATTAGGGAGCAGTACTTC. As protein: CASSAGQGIREQYF.

V and J are TRBV28 and TRBJ1-1; D is unresolved. The CDR3 length is 15 residues. Germline-derived CDR1 and CDR2 are MDHEN and SYDVKM. V was pared by 8 bases and J by 3 bases, with 19 bases between. The CDR3 region is CASAGEGLGHTEAFF. The CDR3 region has the DNA TGTGCCAGCGCCGGGGAGGGATTGGGTCACACTGAAGCTTTCTTT.

V gene TRBV27 combines with J gene TRBJ2-7; 7 bases fit TRBD2. The CDR3 runs 17 residues. V was pared by 4 bases and J by 4 bases, with 16 bases of the junction left unmatched. The germline V gene encodes CDR1 MNHEY and CDR2 SMNVEV (reference sequence). In DNA, the CDR3 is TGTGCCAGCAGTTCCCCCCGAGGGGAGCGGGGCATTTACGAGCAGTACTTC. This codes for CASSSPRGERGIYEQYF.

V gene TRBV11-3 combines with J gene TRBJ2-1; 8 nucleotides line up with TRBD2. Germline values: CDR1 SGHNT, CDR2 YENEEA. The CDR3 is 14 amino acids. V was clipped by 5 bases and J by 6 bases; unmatched bases: 6. CDR3 DNA: TGTGCCAGCAGCCTTCGGGGGGGCTTCAATGAGCAGTTCTTC. It specifies CASSLRGGFNEQFF.